The rows below give T cell receptor beta chains drawn from one sample of a study of TIL therapy for anti-PD-1-resistant metastatic lung cancer. TCRdb's copy holds only in-frame clones and misses some; the assay was immunoSEQ multiplex PCR. The sample has about 46,000 clones, 86% seen once; the top ten hold 4.5% to 6%. The material sequenced was blood, taken at baseline. The receptors originated from a person between 25 and 79 years old with non-small cell lung cancer. The CDR3 runs from the conserved cysteine through the conserved F or W. A D gene is named only where the DNA matches it firmly. Size is omitted from some rows. Given values are once, few, many or a class for expanded clones.

J | size | V | D | CDR3 | DNA
TRBJ2-7 | few | TRBV29-1 | . | CSVERSGLEQYF | TGCAGCGTTGAAAGGTCAGGGCTCGAGCAGTACTTC
TRBJ2-3 | . | TRBV7-9 | . | CASSLVGLGDRTDTQYF | TGTGCCAGCAGCTTAGTTGGACTGGGCGATCGTACAGATACGCAGTATTTT
TRBJ2-6 | . | TRBV27 | . | CASSFLAISTSGANVLTF | TGTGCCAGCAGTTTCTTGGCAATTTCAACATCTGGGGCCAACGTCCTGACTTTC
TRBJ1-3 | few | TRBV7-9 | . | CASSLGATDTNTIYF | TGTGCCAGCAGCTTAGGTGCGACAGACACAAACACCATATATTTT
TRBJ2-1 | . | TRBV29-1 | TRBD2 | CSVHQTGGSGSGHYNEQFF | TGCAGCGTCCACCAGACTGGGGGTAGCGGGAGCGGGCACTACAATGAGCAGTTCTTC
TRBJ2-3 | . | TRBV5-4 | . | CASSSSTDTQYF | TGTGCCAGCAGCTCCAGCACAGATACGCAGTATTTT
TRBJ2-3 | . | TRBV4-2 | TRBD2 | CASSPRRASGGHTDTQYF | TGTGCCAGCAGCCCACGCCGGGCTAGCGGGGGCCACACAGATACGCAGTATTTT
TRBJ2-7 | . | TRBV5-5 | TRBD1 | CASSFPDRGQYEQYF | TGTGCCAGCAGCTTTCCGGACAGGGGTCAGTACGAGCAGTACTTC
TRBJ2-7 | . | TRBV6-5 | . | CASSYKGSAYEQYF | TGTGCCAGCAGTTATAAGGGTTCGGCCTACGAGCAGTACTTC
TRBJ1-4 | . | TRBV5-1 | TRBD1 | CASSLGTGEEKLFF | TGCGCCAGCAGCTTGGGGACAGGGGAGGAAAAACTGTTTTTT
TRBJ1-1 | few | TRBV7-9 | . | CASSLGAMNTEAFF | TGTGCCAGCAGCTTAGGTGCGATGAACACTGAAGCTTTCTTT
TRBJ1-2 | . | TRBV10-1 | TRBD1 | CASSPDRGYGYTF | TGCGCCAGCAGCCCGGACAGGGGTTATGGCTACACCTTC
TRBJ1-2 | . | TRBV27 | TRBD1 | CASSLSSVGTGRYGYTF | TGTGCCAGCAGTTTATCGTCTGTAGGGACAGGCAGATATGGCTACACCTTC
TRBJ2-7 | . | TRBV30 | . | CAWSVSAGAYEQYF | TGTGCCTGGAGTGTATCGGCAGGTGCCTACGAGCAGTACTTC
TRBJ1-1 | . | TRBV27 | TRBD1 | CASSFKLLPSDRGGTEAFF | TGTGCCAGCAGTTTCAAACTTCTACCCTCGGACAGGGGGGGCACTGAAGCTTTCTTT
TRBJ2-1 | . | TRBV27 | TRBD2 | CASSLIIIAGGPAEQFF | TGTGCCAGCAGTTTGATCATTATAGCGGGAGGTCCGGCAGAGCAGTTCTTC
TRBJ2-5 | . | TRBV11-2 | . | CASSLGLAQGWETQYF | TGTGCCAGCAGCTTAGGATTGGCCCAGGGCTGGGAGACCCAGTACTTC
TRBJ2-7 | . | TRBV5-5 | . | CASRLGAPTESYEQYF | TGTGCCAGCAGGCTTGGGGCCCCGACGGAATCCTACGAGCAGTACTTC
TRBJ2-2 | . | TRBV7-2 | TRBD2 | CASSPGGWELFF | TGTGCCAGCAGCCCGGGGGGGTGGGAGCTGTTTTTT
TRBJ2-5 | . | TRBV19 | . | CASSFGGPPQETQYF | TGTGCCAGTAGCTTCGGGGGTCCCCCTCAAGAGACCCAGTACTTC
TRBJ2-2 | . | TRBV19 | . | CASSWGRGTGELFF | TGTGCCAGTAGTTGGGGGCGGGGCACCGGGGAGCTGTTTTTT
TRBJ1-2 | . | TRBV4-3 | TRBD1 | CASSPQGGLSYGYTF | TGCGCCAGCAGCCCTCAGGGGGGGTTAAGCTATGGCTACACCTTC
TRBJ1-2 | once | TRBV9 | . | CASSVGGANYGYTF | TGTGCCAGCAGCGTAGGAGGGGCTAACTATGGCTACACCTTC
TRBJ2-5 | . | TRBV6-5 | . | CASSSNRQETQYF | TGTGCCAGCAGTTCAAACAGGCAAGAGACCCAGTACTTC
TRBJ2-7 | . | TRBV27 | TRBD2 | CASSLGGSYEQYF | TGTGCCAGCAGTTTGGGGGGGTCCTACGAGCAGTACTTC
TRBJ2-7 | . | TRBV7-9 | TRBD1 | CASSPGSPADRHFEQYF | TGTGCCAGCAGCCCTGGGTCCCCCGCGGACAGGCACTTTGAGCAGTACTTC
TRBJ2-2 | . | TRBV27 | . | CASSFGSGELFF | TGTGCCAGCAGTTTCGGGTCCGGGGAGCTGTTTTTT
TRBJ2-5 | . | TRBV3-1/TRBV3-2 | . | CASSPGVETQYF | TGTGCCAGCAGCCCCGGGGTGGAGACCCAGTACTTC
TRBJ2-5 | . | TRBV28 | TRBD2 | CASTLAGVRIRRETQYF | TGTGCCAGCACCTTAGCGGGAGTCAGAATAAGGAGAGAGACCCAGTACTTC
TRBJ2-1 | . | TRBV7-2 | . | CASSSSGTPYNEQFF | TGTGCCAGCAGCTCATCCGGGACACCTTACAATGAGCAGTTCTTC
TRBJ2-7 | . | TRBV9 | . | CASSVGVIGPYEQYF | TGTGCCAGCAGCGTAGGGGTAATTGGCCCCTACGAGCAGTACTTC
TRBJ2-1 | . | TRBV28 | . | CASSFLGESYNEQFF | TGTGCCAGCAGTTTTTTGGGGGAGTCCTACAATGAGCAGTTCTTC
TRBJ2-1 | . | TRBV4-2 | . | CASSQDNIDYNEQFF | TGTGCCAGCAGCCAAGATAATATAGATTACAATGAGCAGTTCTTC
TRBJ2-7 | . | TRBV7-7 | . | CASSLVSVRSLYEQYF | TGTGCCAGCAGCTTAGTTTCAGTACGGAGCCTCTACGAGCAGTACTTC
TRBJ2-7 | . | TRBV19 | . | CASSISHTDYEQYF | TGTGCCAGTAGTATTTCCCACACCGACTACGAGCAGTACTTC
TRBJ1-2 | . | TRBV7-2 | TRBD1 | CASSLAGGSGYTF | TGTGCCAGCAGCTTAGCAGGGGGCAGTGGCTACACCTTC
TRBJ2-3 | . | TRBV9 | . | CASSARLVADTQYF | TGTGCCAGCAGCGCCCGACTAGTAGCGGATACGCAGTATTTT
TRBJ2-7 | once | TRBV2 | TRBD2 | CATRRGSSGSYEQYF | TGTGCCACCAGAAGGGGGTCTAGCGGGAGTTACGAGCAGTACTTC
TRBJ2-7 | . | TRBV19 | . | CASSSEYGTSYEQYF | TGTGCCAGTAGTAGCGAATACGGGACCTCCTACGAGCAGTACTTC
TRBJ2-2 | few | TRBV18 | . | CASSPPSGNTGELFF | TGTGCCAGCTCACCACCTAGCGGGAACACCGGGGAGCTGTTTTTT
TRBJ2-5 | . | TRBV6-1 | . | CASSETEETQYF | TGTGCCAGCAGTGAAACGGAAGAGACCCAGTACTTC